One sample yielded the 22 T cell receptor beta chains listed below, sequenced in a study of blood T cell repertoires in COVID-19. Libraries were prepared by immunoSEQ multiplex PCR; TCRdb keeps only in-frame clonotypes and omits some of them. This table has some 130,000 clones, around 87% appearing once. The sample consisted of peripheral blood. The receptors stem from a man aged 45 to 65 with active COVID-19.

The rearrangement joins TRBV7-7 to TRBJ2-1; 8 positions agree with TRBD2. V was pared by 4 bases and J by 3 bases, with 5 bases of the junction left unmatched. Germline V gene sequence: CDR1 SSHAT, CDR2 FNYEAQ (reference sequence). CDR3 size: 15 residues. CDR3 sequence reads: CASSSTAGDYNEQFF. CDR3 DNA: TGTGCCAGCAGCTCGACAGCGGGGGACTACAATGAGCAGTTCTTC.

The chain is built from TRBV4-1 and TRBJ2-5; TRBD2 aligns across 11 bases. CDR1 is MGHRA and CDR2 is YSYEKL in the germline V gene. The CDR3 is 16 amino acids. V lost 0 bases, J lost 2 bases, and 2 bases stayed unmatched. The CDR3 DNA reads TGCGCCAGCAGCCAAGATATAGCGGGGGGGCAAGAGACCCAGTACTTC. This translates into CASSQDIAGGQETQYF.

This chain's CDR3 is CASSLLGQGGYGYTF. The CDR3 DNA sequence: TGTGCCAGCAGCTTGTTGGGACAGGGGGGCTATGGCTACACCTTC. The chain has TRBV5-6 and TRBJ1-2, with 11 positions matching TRBD1. The ends lost 1 base at V and 4 bases at J; junction bases unmatched: 3. Germline V gene lookup returns CDR1 SGHDT and CDR2 YYEEEE. The CDR3 spans 15 residues.

The chain links TRBV6-5 to TRBJ2-3, with 7 nucleotides matching TRBD1. CDR3 length: 15 residues. J lost 2 bases, V lost 6 bases, and 8 bases had no gene match. Germline V lookup: CDR1 MNHEY, CDR2 SVGAGI. In nucleotides, the CDR3 is TGTGCCAGCAGACCCCGGGACAGACCCACAGATACGCAGTATTTT. It specifies CASRPRDRPTDTQYF.

This clone was observed a single time. V is TRBV28 and J is TRBJ1-1; D possibly corresponds to TRBD1 (5 bases). V lost 4 bases and J lost 5, with 17 bases in between. The germline V gene has CDR1 MDHEN and CDR2 SYDVKM. The CDR3 has 15 amino acids. CDR3: CASSSANGGGTEAFF. The CDR3 coding sequence is TGTGCCAGCAGTTCTGCAAACGGGGGAGGGACTGAAGCTTTCTTT.

In its sample, this clone ranks as medium-sized. The chain has TRBV30 and TRBJ2-1, with a tentative D call TRBD1 (6 bases). This CDR3 has 13 residues. Germline V gives CDR1 GTSNPN, CDR2 SVGIG (reference sequence). V was trimmed by 5 bases and J by 9 bases, leaving 17 bases between them. This CDR3 reads CAWAYRVFSEQFF. Written as DNA, the CDR3 is TGTGCCTGGGCCTACAGGGTTTTCAGTGAGCAGTTCTTC.

The chain is built from TRBV6-5 and TRBJ2-7, with D tentatively TRBD1 (6 bases). V gave up 6 bases and J gave up 5 bases, with 14 bases separating them. Per germline, CDR1 MNHEY and CDR2 SVGAGI. The CDR3 is 13 amino acids. Here the CDR3 DNA reads TGTGCCAGCAGCGATACAGGGTTCAACGAGCAGTACTTC. It encodes CASSDTGFNEQYF.

This chain connects TRBV5-1 to TRBJ2-7, with D perhaps matching TRBD1 (6 bases). The CDR3 contains 12 residues. CDR1 is SGHRS and CDR2 is YFSETQ in the germline V gene. The V end was cut by 4 bases, the J end by 3 bases, with 8 bases between. The CDR3 region is CASSGRGYEQYF. In DNA, the CDR3 is TGCGCCAGCAGCGGCAGGGGCTACGAGCAGTACTTC.

This sequence joins TRBV30 and TRBJ1-1; a weak D match, TRBD1 (6 bases). V lost 2 bases and J 3 bases, leaving 10 bases between the germline ends. Looked up from germline, CDR1 is GTSNPN and CDR2 is SVGIG (reference sequence). The CDR3 totals 13 residues. DNA for the CDR3: TGTGCCTGGAGTCGGGACAAGGACACTGAAGCTTTCTTT. Its protein product is CAWSRDKDTEAFF.

This chain joins TRBV3-1 (or the pseudogene TRBV3-2) and TRBJ2-5; 13 bases agree with TRBD2. Trimming cost V 2 bases and J 1 base; bases outside gene matches: 4. The CDR3 totals 17 residues. Germline V gives CDR1 LGHDT, CDR2 YNNKEL (reference sequence). The CDR3 region has the DNA TGTGCCAGCAGCCAATCCAGGACTAGCGGGGGCCAAGAGACCCAGTACTTC. Amino acid sequence: CASSQSRTSGGQETQYF.

This clone was counted only a few times. The CDR3 spells CASGFGQGSSYEQYF. Here the CDR3 DNA reads TGTGCTAGTGGTTTCGGGCAGGGTAGCTCCTACGAGCAGTACTTC. V usage is TRBV12-5 and J usage is TRBJ2-7; D is possibly TRBD1 (5 bases). CDR1 LGHNT and CDR2 FRNRAP come from the germline V gene. The CDR3 has 15 residues. Trimming left V 3 bases short and J 0 bases short, with 12 bases between.

V gene TRBV27 combines with J gene TRBJ1-2; 7 bases map to TRBD1. The length of the CDR3 is 15 residues. Germline assignment: CDR1 MNHEY and CDR2 SMNVEV (reference sequence). Unmatched junction bases numbered 8, after V lost 5 bases and J lost 2 bases. CDR3 in amino acids: CASSTYRGLNYGYTF. In nucleotides, the CDR3 is TGTGCCAGCAGTACCTACAGGGGTCTAAACTATGGCTACACCTTC.

The rearrangement uses TRBV18 and TRBJ2-5, with a weak D call TRBD1 (6 bases). The V and J ends lost 4 bases and 6 bases respectively, with 9 bases between them. Germline V CDR1 and CDR2: KGHSH, LQKENI. This CDR3 region has 12 residues. CDR3: CASSHREKTQYF. CDR3 coding DNA: TGTGCCAGCTCACACAGGGAGAAGACCCAGTACTTC.

The chain carries TRBV10-3 and TRBJ1-2; D is uncertain. Per the germline V gene, CDR1 is ENHRY and CDR2 is SYGVKD. The CDR3 has 13 amino acids. Trimming removed 0 bases at V and 7 bases at J, with 9 bases between. CDR3 residues: CAISESGVSGYTF. CDR3 in DNA: TGTGCCATCAGTGAGTCAGGAGTCTCTGGCTACACCTTC.

This rearrangement joins TRBV20-1 to TRBJ1-1; D gene uncertain. V dropped 3 bases and J dropped 3 bases, with 8 bases sitting between them. The germline V gene has CDR1 DFQATT and CDR2 SNEGSKA (reference sequence). CDR3 length equals 12 residues. The CDR3 spells CSASGRYTEAFF. CDR3 in DNA: TGCAGTGCTAGTGGTAGATACACTGAAGCTTTCTTT.

The genes are TRBV7-9 and TRBJ1-4; D is unresolved. Per germline, CDR1 SEHNR and CDR2 FQNEAQ (reference sequence). V lost 2 bases to trimming and J lost 7 bases, with 17 bases between them. This CDR3 comprises 16 residues. In nucleotides, the CDR3 is TGTGCCAGCAGCTTAAGCGGGTCCTTTAAGAGTGAAAAACTGTTTTTT. Amino acids: CASSLSGSFKSEKLFF.

This chain uses TRBV4-2 with TRBJ2-1; 10 bases agree with TRBD2. The CDR3 contains 13 residues. After removal of 6 bases from V and 4 bases from J, the junction contained 0 bases not matched to a gene. Germline V lookup: CDR1 LGHNA, CDR2 YNFKEQ. CDR3 DNA sequence: TGTGCCAGCAGGACTAGCGGGTACAATGAGCAGTTCTTC. It translates to CASRTSGYNEQFF.

The genes are TRBV18 and TRBJ1-5; 7 bases line up with TRBD1. Per germline, CDR1 KGHSH and CDR2 LQKENI. The CDR3 consists of 13 residues. Trimming took 5 bases from V and 4 from J; bases not matched to a gene: 2. The CDR3 is CASSGDRNQPQHF. As DNA, the CDR3 is TGTGCCAGCTCAGGGGACAGAAATCAGCCCCAGCATTTT.

The gene calls are TRBV6-1 and TRBJ2-7; D is unclear. V shed 2 bases and J shed 4 bases, with 9 bases lying between them. This CDR3 is built from 13 residues. Germline V gives CDR1 MNHNS, CDR2 SASEGT. The CDR3 DNA is TGTGCCAGCAGTGAATACCTTGAGTACGAGCAGTACTTC. Protein product: CASSEYLEYEQYF.

The V and J genes are TRBV7-6 and TRBJ1-4; 8 bases are a match to TRBD1. CDR1 is SGHVS and CDR2 is FNYEAQ in the germline V gene. The CDR3 sequence is 15 residues long. Trimming cost V 5 bases and J 4 bases; bases outside gene matches: 6. The CDR3 nucleotides are TGTGCCAGCAGCGCCCTGGGACAGGATAATGAAAAACTGTTTTTT. Translating it yields CASSALGQDNEKLFF.

V is TRBV7-3 and J is TRBJ2-1, with TRBD2 matching over 13 bases. Germline V CDR1 and CDR2: SGHTA, FQGTGA. The CDR3 is made up of 14 amino acids. The ends lost 4 bases at V and 13 bases at J; junction bases unmatched: 7. CDR3 DNA: TGTGCCAGCAGCTCTCGACTAGCGGGGGGTAAACAGTTCTTC. Encoded protein: CASSSRLAGGKQFF.

The J gene is TRBJ1-1, the V gene TRBV9; D gene uncertain. Trimming cost V 2 bases and J 0 bases, with 11 bases left between them. The CDR3 length is 15 residues. CDR1 and CDR2 from the germline V gene are SGDLS and YYNGEE. This chain's CDR3 is CASSVNHGMNTEAFF. The CDR3 bases are TGTGCCAGCAGCGTTAATCACGGGATGAACACTGAAGCTTTCTTT.